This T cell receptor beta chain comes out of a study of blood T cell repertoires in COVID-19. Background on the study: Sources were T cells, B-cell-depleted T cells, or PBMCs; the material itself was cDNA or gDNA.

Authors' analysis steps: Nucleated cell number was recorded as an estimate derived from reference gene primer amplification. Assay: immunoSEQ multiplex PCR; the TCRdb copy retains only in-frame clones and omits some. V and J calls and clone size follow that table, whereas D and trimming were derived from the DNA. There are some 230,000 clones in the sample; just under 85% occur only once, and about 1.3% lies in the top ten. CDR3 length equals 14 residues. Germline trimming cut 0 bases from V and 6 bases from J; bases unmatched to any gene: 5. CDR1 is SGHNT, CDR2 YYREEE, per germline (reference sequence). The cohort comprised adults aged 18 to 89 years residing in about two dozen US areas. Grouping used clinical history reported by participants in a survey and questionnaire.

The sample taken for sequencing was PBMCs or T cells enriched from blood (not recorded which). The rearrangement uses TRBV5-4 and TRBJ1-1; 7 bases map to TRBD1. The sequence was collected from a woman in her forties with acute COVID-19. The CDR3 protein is CASSLGQGDAEAFF. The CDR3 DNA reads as TGTGCCAGCAGCTTGGGTCAGGGGGACGCTGAAGCTTTCTTT.